This T cell receptor beta chain is from a study of blood T cell repertoires in COVID-19. Across the study: The United States, Italy and Spain supplied acute and convalescent COVID-19 samples. The cDNA or gDNA used as material had been derived from T cells, B-cell-depleted T cells, or PBMCs.

Original processing notes: Reference gene primers were amplified, and this amplification served to estimate nucleated cell counts. Clones were read by immunoSEQ multiplex PCR, and TCRdb kept only the in-frame ones, dropping some. V and J calls and clone size come straight from that table; D and trimming were deduced from the DNA. The table records roughly 250,000 clones, about 88% of them present only once. With 6 bases removed from V and 2 bases from J, the gap between germline ends came to 11 bases. This CDR3 contains 14 residues. CDR1 is SEHNR and CDR2 is FQNEAQ in the germline V gene (reference sequence).

The sample taken for sequencing was peripheral blood. V usage is TRBV7-9 and J usage is TRBJ2-1, with D tentatively TRBD2 (7 bases). The sequence was collected from a woman aged 40 to 49 who had recovered from COVID-19. CDR3 loop: CASSWGGPYNEQFF. Written as DNA, the CDR3 is TGTGCCAGCAGTTGGGGGGGCCCCTACAATGAGCAGTTCTTC.